The T cell receptor (beta chain) described here comes from a study of blood T cell repertoires in COVID-19 (dated by TCRdb to the early 2020s). In terms of the full investigation: The collaborator samples originated in the United States, Italy and Spain and spanned the acute and convalescent phases of COVID-19. The prospective study material was composed of cDNA or gDNA derived from T cells, B-cell-depleted T cells, or PBMCs. Subjects who had been exposed to COVID-19, were actively infected with it, or had recovered from it provided the deeply sampled blood TCRbeta repertoires that made up the dataset. The repertoires were released in a freely available public database meant as a resource for research on the immune response to SARS-CoV-2. The samples were drawn from the first 160 participants of the ongoing ImmuneRACE study and from 1,254 subjects provided by 6 global collaborators. A de-identified subject ID, COVID-19 status, age in years and sex were almost always included in the sample metadata. HLA class I and class II types, where available, came from metadata supplied by the sample provider rather than from assay-based typing.

TCRbeta CDR3 regions were amplified from genomic DNA using the immunoSEQ Assay, a bias-controlled multiplex PCR. The paper's data handling went like this. The number of nucleated cells in each sample was estimated from the amplification of reference gene primers within the assay. To quantify the absolute abundance of each unique TCRbeta CDR3 rearrangement, sequence reads were collapsed and filtered. For each sample, productive Simpson clonality was calculated as the square root of Simpson's diversity index over productive rearrangements. Drawn from immuneACCESS, this table holds only the in-frame rearrangements with V and J called that TCRdb kept. Clones are partly lost; checked studies trace under half to an unresolved V gene and leave the rest unexplained. The D gene and trimming were derived from the DNA, and the V and J assignments and clone size from that table. Counted in this sample were 90,000 or so clones; roughly nine tenths of them appeared once. The ten largest clonotypes hold more than 1.5% of the sample.

The germline V gene (reference sequence) yields LNHDA for CDR1 and SQIVND for CDR2. The junction carries 18 bases between V and J, which are trimmed by 6 bases and 0 bases respectively. Spanning cysteine to phenylalanine, the CDR3 consists of 17 amino acids. Of the read, only the CDR3 DNA is kept; its 51 bases are in frame from base 1. Whole blood was collected in K2EDTA tubes by collaborating institutions according to the institutions' own protocols. For TCRbeta analysis, collaborators shipped samples as frozen whole blood, isolated PBMCs, or DNA extracted from either of those sample types. On the study overall, not on this receptor specifically: The amount of clinical and demographic metadata varied by source and participant and was provided uncurated.

Concerning this clone: Its binding antigen is unknown. Per-nucleotide qualities are absent, and no much larger clonotype sits a single base away.

Specimen: peripheral blood. The sequence came from a human donor with active COVID-19. The donor label of this sample is uncertain. The chain links TRBV19 with TRBJ2-1, and the D gene may be TRBD1, 6 bases matching. The base sequence is TGTGCCAGTAGCTACCGACAGGTCAGCCCCTCCTACAATGAGCAGTTCTTC. The encoded protein is CASSYRQVSPSYNEQFF.